This TCR beta chain was identified during a study of cytomegalovirus exposure and HLA in healthy donors. Whole-study results and caveats: For cytomegalovirus status, the classifier reportedly gave diagnoses with high specificity and sensitivity. Researchers counted roughly 150 TCR beta chains as cytomegalovirus-associated. Later work associated roughly 17,000 TCR beta sequences with HLA alleles at 0.05 false discovery rate. Most CMV-associated TCR beta chains were later found to appear HLA-restricted.

The CDR3 spans 13 residues. J lost 6 bases, V lost 0 bases, and 2 bases had no gene match. The germline V gene has CDR1 SGHRS and CDR2 YFSETQ. The PCR made use of 60 Vbeta and 13 Jbeta primers. Sequencing used immunoSEQ multiplex PCR; TCRdb keeps in-frame clones, though not all of them. Of about 170,000 clones in the sample, 80% to 90% are singletons; the top ten hold about 0.8%. Comment on this clone: Its antigen remains unknown.

Sequencing used PBMCs. The sequence came from a woman between 18 and 29 years old in good health and CMV-seronegative. V usage is TRBV5-1 and J usage is TRBJ1-2; 7 bases map to TRBD1. CDR3 bases: TGCGCCAGCAGCTTGGGTGACAGGGATGGCTACACCTTC. Encoded protein: CASSLGDRDGYTF.